One sample yielded the 20 T cell receptor beta chains listed below, sequenced in a study of monozygotic twins with inflammatory bowel disease. Reprocessing the 5' RACE reads, TCRdb reports a single entry for every CDR3 protein and omits DNA. The sample has over 350,000 distinct CDR3 sequences. What was sequenced was blood. These receptors all stem from a human donor with ulcerative colitis or Crohn's disease, or a healthy co-twin of an affected twin (not recorded which).

The CDR3 region is CASSLQRGGVEQFF. The V and J genes are TRBV27 and TRBJ2-1; TCRdb's D call, TRBD2, is unchecked because there is no DNA. Germline CDR1 reads MNHEY; CDR2 reads SMNVEV (reference sequence). This CDR3 comprises 14 residues.

The rearrangement links TRBV7-2 to TRBJ2-3; TCRdb indicates TRBD2, and absent DNA this call remains unverified. The CDR3 length is 16 residues. CDR1 SGHTA and CDR2 FQGNSA come from the germline V gene. CDR3 sequence reads: CASRKLSGSTGDTQYF.

The chain employs TRBV29-1 and TRBJ2-7; TCRdb outputs TRBD1, but without DNA this stays unchecked. CDR3 size: 14 residues. Germline loops: CDR1 SQVTM, CDR2 ANQGSEA. CDR3 loop: CSVGSTGPAYEQYF.

This rearrangement joins TRBV12-3 or TRBV12-4 to TRBJ1-1. The CDR3 sequence is 11 residues long. CDR3 region: CASSSWTEAFF.

The rearrangement links TRBV9 to TRBJ2-7; checking the TCRdb D call of TRBD1 is not possible without DNA. Per the germline V gene, CDR1 is SGDLS and CDR2 is YYNGEE. The CDR3 has 18 amino acids. The CDR3 sequence: CASSVDWGSAGTPYEQYF.

V and J are TRBV5-4 and TRBJ2-1; as DNA is missing, the TRBD2 call by TCRdb cannot be tested. CDR1 is SGHNT and CDR2 is YYREEE in the germline V gene (reference sequence). CDR3 length equals 17 residues. The CDR3 protein is CASSPTAGGPSYNEQFF. Supplemented by reference TRBV5-4 and TRBJ2-1, the full variable domain reads ETGVTQSPTHLIKTRGQQVTLRCSSQSGHNTVSWYQQALGQGPQFIFQYYREEENGRGNFPPRFSGLQFPNYSSELNVNALELDDSALYLCASSPTAGGPSYNEQFFGPGTRLTVL.

The chain links TRBV11-2 to TRBJ2-2; the D call from TCRdb, TRBD2, cannot be confirmed without DNA. There are 16 residues in the CDR3. In germline, CDR1 is SGHAT, CDR2 FQNNGV. CDR3 sequence reads: CASSPRAGGHTGELFF.

The chain links TRBV7-8 to TRBJ1-4; no DNA is available, so the TRBD1 call from TCRdb remains unchecked. Germline assignment: CDR1 SGHVS and CDR2 FQNEAQ. The CDR3 covers 16 residues. The CDR3 loop reads CASSLARQGRYEKLFF.

The genes are TRBV11-1 and TRBJ1-4; TCRdb outputs TRBD1, but without DNA this stays unchecked. The CDR3 extends over 18 amino acids. Per the germline V gene, CDR1 is SGHAT and CDR2 is FQDESV (reference sequence). CDR3 loop: CASSSDRGKWGTNEKLFF.

The J gene is TRBJ2-2, the V gene TRBV5-4; the D call of TRBD1 rests on TCRdb alone, since no DNA is present to check it. Germline lookup yields CDR1 SGHNT and CDR2 YYREEE (reference sequence). The CDR3 loop spans 16 amino acids. The CDR3 loop reads CASSPMPGQGSGELFF. The full variable domain, its missing parts supplied by reference TRBV5-4 and TRBJ2-2, is ETGVTQSPTHLIKTRGQQVTLRCSSQSGHNTVSWYQQALGQGPQFIFQYYREEENGRGNFPPRFSGLQFPNYSSELNVNALELDDSALYLCASSPMPGQGSGELFFGEGSRLTVL.

The gene calls are TRBV7-3 and TRBJ2-2; TCRdb calls TRBD2, which cannot be checked without DNA. The CDR3 is 18 amino acids. Germline V gene data show CDR1 as SGHTA and CDR2 as FQGTGA. The chain's CDR3 is CASRFPTSGGLNTGELFF.

The chain joins TRBV12-3 or TRBV12-4 to TRBJ1-1; TCRdb proposes TRBD1, but this gene call is untestable without DNA. The CDR3 length is 13 residues. The CDR3 loop is CASRHYDRVEAFF.

This chain joins TRBV5-1 and TRBJ2-3; TCRdb's D gene call, TRBD2, goes unchecked for lack of DNA. CDR3 length equals 17 residues. Germline V gives CDR1 SGHRS, CDR2 YFSETQ. The CDR3 reads CASSLGTSGTRTDTQYF.

This rearrangement joins TRBV20-1 to TRBJ1-2; the D call of TRBD1 rests on TCRdb alone, since no DNA is present to check it. Germline values: CDR1 DFQATT, CDR2 SNEGSKA (reference sequence). The CDR3 loop spans 13 amino acids. CDR3 sequence reads: CSASPGTGYGYTF.

J is TRBJ2-6 and V is TRBV4-3; no DNA is available, so the TRBD2 call from TCRdb remains unchecked. Looked up from germline, CDR1 is LGHNA and CDR2 is YSLEER. This CDR3 has 15 residues. The CDR3 sequence: CASSLGLVGANVLTF.

The genes are TRBV7-9 and TRBJ2-7; TCRdb selects TRBD2, and the lack of DNA leaves this call unchecked. This CDR3 spans 15 amino acids. Germline CDR1 and CDR2: SEHNR and FQNEAQ (reference sequence). CDR3: CASSLLAGGIYEQYF.

This chain uses TRBV12-3 or TRBV12-4 with TRBJ2-5. CDR3 length: 13 amino acids. CDR3 sequence reads: CASSLIVAETQYF.

The rearrangement joins TRBV9 to TRBJ1-1; TCRdb selects TRBD1, and the lack of DNA leaves this call unchecked. The CDR3 loop spans 16 amino acids. The germline V gene encodes CDR1 SGDLS and CDR2 YYNGEE. CDR3 amino acids: CASSVTSKTGNTEAFF.

J is TRBJ2-2 and V is TRBV10-2; the D call from TCRdb, TRBD1, cannot be confirmed without DNA. This CDR3 is 20 amino acids long. CDR1 and CDR2 from the germline V gene are WSHSY and SAAADI. Here the CDR3 reads CASSESKFEGNGVPTGELFF.

J is TRBJ1-5 and V is TRBV2. The CDR3 has 14 residues. In germline, CDR1 is SNHLY, CDR2 FYNNEI. The CDR3 sequence: CASTGFITNQPQHF.